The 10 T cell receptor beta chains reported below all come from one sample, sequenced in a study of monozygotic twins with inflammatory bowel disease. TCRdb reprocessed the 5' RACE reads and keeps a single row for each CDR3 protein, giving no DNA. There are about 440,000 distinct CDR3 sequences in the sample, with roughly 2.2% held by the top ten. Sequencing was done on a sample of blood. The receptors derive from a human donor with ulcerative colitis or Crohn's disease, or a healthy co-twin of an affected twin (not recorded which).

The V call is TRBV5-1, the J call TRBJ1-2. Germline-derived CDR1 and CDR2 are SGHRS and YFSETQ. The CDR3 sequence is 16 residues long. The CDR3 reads CASSLVGQTLDYGYTF. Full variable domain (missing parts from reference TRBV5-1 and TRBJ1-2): KAGVTQTPRYLIKTRGQQVTLSCSPISGHRSVSWYQQTPGQGLQFLFEYFSETQRNKGNFPGRFSGRQFSNSRSEMNVSTLELGDSALYLCASSLVGQTLDYGYTFGSGTRLTVV.

The CDR3: CASSASLQGYEQYF. The V and J genes are TRBV5-1 and TRBJ2-7; the D gene TCRdb calls, TRBD1, cannot be checked with no DNA. Looked up from germline, CDR1 is SGHRS and CDR2 is YFSETQ. This CDR3 comprises 14 residues. The full variable domain, its missing parts supplied by reference TRBV5-1 and TRBJ2-7, is KAGVTQTPRYLIKTRGQQVTLSCSPISGHRSVSWYQQTPGQGLQFLFEYFSETQRNKGNFPGRFSGRQFSNSRSEMNVSTLELGDSALYLCASSASLQGYEQYFGPGTRLTVT.

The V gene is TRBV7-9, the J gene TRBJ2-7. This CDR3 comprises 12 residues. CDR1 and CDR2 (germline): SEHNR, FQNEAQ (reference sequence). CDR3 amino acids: CASSSVAYEQYF.

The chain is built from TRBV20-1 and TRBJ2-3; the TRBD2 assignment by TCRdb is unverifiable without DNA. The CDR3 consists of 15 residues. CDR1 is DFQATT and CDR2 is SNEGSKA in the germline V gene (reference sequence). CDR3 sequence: CSAPQRAGGIDTQYF.

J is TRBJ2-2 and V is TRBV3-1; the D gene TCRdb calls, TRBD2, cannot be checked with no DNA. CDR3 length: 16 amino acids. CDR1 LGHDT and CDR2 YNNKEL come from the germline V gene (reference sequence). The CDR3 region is CASSQASGGTSGELFF.

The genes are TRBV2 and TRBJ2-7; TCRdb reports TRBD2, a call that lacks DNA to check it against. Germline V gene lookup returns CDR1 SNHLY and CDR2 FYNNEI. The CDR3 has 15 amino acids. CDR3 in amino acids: CASSAEAGDLDEQYF.

This CDR3 is CSAARTGELFF. The chain recombines TRBV20-1 with TRBJ2-2. CDR3 length: 11 amino acids. Germline V CDR1 and CDR2: DFQATT, SNEGSKA (reference sequence).

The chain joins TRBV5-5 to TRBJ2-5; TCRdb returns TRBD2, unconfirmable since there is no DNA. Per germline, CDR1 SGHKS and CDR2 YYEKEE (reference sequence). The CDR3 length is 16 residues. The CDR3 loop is CASSFSPGRVKQTQYF.

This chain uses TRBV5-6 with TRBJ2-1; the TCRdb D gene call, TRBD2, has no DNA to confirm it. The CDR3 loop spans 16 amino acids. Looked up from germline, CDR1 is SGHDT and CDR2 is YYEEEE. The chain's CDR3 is CASSLLGSSGYNEQFF.

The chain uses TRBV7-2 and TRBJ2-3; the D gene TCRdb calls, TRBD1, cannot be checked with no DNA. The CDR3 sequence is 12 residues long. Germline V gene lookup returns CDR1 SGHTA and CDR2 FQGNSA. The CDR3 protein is CASSTGTDTQYF.